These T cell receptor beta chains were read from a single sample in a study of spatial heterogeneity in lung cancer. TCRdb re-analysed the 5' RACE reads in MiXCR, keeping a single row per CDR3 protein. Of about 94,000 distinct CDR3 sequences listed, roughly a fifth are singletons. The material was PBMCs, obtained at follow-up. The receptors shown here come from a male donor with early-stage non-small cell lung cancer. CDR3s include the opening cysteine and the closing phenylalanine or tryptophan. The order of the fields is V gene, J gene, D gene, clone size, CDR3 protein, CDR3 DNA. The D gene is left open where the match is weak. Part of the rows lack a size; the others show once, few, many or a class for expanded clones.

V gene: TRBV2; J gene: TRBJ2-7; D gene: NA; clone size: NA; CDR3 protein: CASGIGSSYEQYF; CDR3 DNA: TGTGCCAGCGGGATAGGGAGCTCCTACGAGCAGTACTTC
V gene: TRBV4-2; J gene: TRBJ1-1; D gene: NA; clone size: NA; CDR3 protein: CASSPPDRPNTEAFF; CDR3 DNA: TGTGCCAGCAGCCCCCCAGACAGACCGAACACTGAAGCTTTCTTT
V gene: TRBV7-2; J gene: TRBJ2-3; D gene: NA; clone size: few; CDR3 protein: CASSLDTLSDTQYF; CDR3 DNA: TGTGCCAGCAGCTTAGACACCTTGTCCGATACGCAGTATTTT
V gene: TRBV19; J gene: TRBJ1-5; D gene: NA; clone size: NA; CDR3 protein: CASVEGEFQPQHF; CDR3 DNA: TGTGCCAGTGTCGAGGGGGAATTTCAGCCCCAGCATTTT
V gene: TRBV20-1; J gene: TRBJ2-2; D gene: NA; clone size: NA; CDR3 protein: CSARQWGSATGELFF; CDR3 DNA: TGCAGTGCTAGACAGTGGGGCTCGGCCACCGGGGAGCTGTTTTTT
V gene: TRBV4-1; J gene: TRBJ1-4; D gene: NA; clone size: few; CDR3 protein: CASSQEELKVIGEKLFF; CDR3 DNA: TGCGCCAGCAGCCAAGAAGAACTAAAAGTAATCGGCGAAAAACTGTTTTTT
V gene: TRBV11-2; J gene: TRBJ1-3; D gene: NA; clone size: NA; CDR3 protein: CASSLDLGSFSGNTIYF; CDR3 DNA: TGTGCCAGCAGCTTAGATCTTGGCAGCTTCTCTGGAAACACCATATATTTT
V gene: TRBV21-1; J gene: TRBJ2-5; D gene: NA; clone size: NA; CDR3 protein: CASSPGTPREAQYF; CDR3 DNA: TGTGCCAGCAGCCCCGGGACTCCACGTGAGGCCCAGTACTTC
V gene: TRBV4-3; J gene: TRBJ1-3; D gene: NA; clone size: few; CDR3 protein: CASSQDRLGNGNTIYF; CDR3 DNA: TGCGCCAGCAGCCAAGATCGTCTGGGGAACGGAAACACCATATATTTT
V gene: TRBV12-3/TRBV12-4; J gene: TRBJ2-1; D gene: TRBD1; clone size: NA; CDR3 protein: CASTRPGQGSYEQFF; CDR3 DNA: TGTGCCAGCACCCGTCCGGGACAGGGATCTTATGAGCAGTTCTTC
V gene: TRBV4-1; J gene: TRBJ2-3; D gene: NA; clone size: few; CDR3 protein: CASSPRQGSDTQYF; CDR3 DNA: TGCGCCAGCAGCCCCAGGCAGGGGTCAGATACGCAGTATTTT
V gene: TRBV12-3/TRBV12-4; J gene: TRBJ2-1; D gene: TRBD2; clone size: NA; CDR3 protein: CASSLVPSGSRNEQFF; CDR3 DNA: TGTGCCAGCAGTTTAGTCCCTAGCGGGAGTAGAAATGAGCAGTTCTTC
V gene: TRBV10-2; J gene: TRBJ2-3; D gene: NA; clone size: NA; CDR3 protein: CASSDFAYGTDTQYF; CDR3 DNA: TGCGCCAGCAGTGATTTCGCCTACGGCACAGATACGCAGTATTTT
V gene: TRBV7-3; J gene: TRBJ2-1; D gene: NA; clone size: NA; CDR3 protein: CASSPTDQENNEQFF; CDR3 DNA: TGTGCCAGCAGCCCGACGGACCAGGAGAACAATGAGCAGTTCTTC
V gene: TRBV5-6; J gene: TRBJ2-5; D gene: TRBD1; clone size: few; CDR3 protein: CASSWDSLQETQYF; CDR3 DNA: TGTGCCAGCAGCTGGGACAGCCTCCAAGAGACCCAGTACTTC
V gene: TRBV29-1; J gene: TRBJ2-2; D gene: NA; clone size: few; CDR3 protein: CSVGGGRNTGELFF; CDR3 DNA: TGCAGCGTTGGCGGGGGCAGGAACACCGGGGAGCTGTTTTTT
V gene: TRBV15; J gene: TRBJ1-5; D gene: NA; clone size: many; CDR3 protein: CATSSRQAWLGGNQPQHF; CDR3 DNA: TGTGCCACCAGCTCTAGACAGGCTTGGCTTGGTGGCAATCAGCCCCAGCATTTT
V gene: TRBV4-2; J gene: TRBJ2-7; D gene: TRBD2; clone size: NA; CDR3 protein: CASSQLAGGSLSYEQYF; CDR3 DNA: TGTGCCAGCAGCCAATTGGCTGGCGGGAGCCTCTCCTACGAGCAGTACTTC
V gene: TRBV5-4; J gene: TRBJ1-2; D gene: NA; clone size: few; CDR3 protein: CASSPNLQGTDGYTF; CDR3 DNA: TGTGCCAGCAGCCCGAATCTGCAGGGTACAGATGGCTACACCTTC
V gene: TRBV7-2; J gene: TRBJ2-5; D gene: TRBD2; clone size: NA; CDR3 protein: CASSSGLAPETQYF; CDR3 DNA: TGTGCCAGCAGCTCCGGACTAGCGCCGGAGACCCAGTACTTC
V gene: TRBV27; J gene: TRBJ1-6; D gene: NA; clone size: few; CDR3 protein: CASSLYVDVGKSPLHF; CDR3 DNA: TGTGCCAGCAGTTTATACGTAGACGTAGGAAAGTCACCCCTCCACTTT
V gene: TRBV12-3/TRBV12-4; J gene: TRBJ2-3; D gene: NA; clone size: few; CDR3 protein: CASSLAGTLEYF; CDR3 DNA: TGTGCCAGCAGTTTAGCAGGGACCCTCGAGTATTTT
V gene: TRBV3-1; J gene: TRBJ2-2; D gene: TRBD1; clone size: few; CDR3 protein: CASSQETGFNTGELFF; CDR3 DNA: TGTGCCAGCAGCCAAGAGACAGGGTTTAACACCGGGGAGCTGTTTTTT
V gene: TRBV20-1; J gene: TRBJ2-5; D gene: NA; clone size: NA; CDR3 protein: CSARVPGRETQYF; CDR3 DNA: TGCAGTGCTAGAGTTCCGGGACGAGAGACCCAGTACTTC
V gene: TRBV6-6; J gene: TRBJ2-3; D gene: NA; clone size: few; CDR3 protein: CASSTGTYTDTQYF; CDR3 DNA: TGTGCCAGCAGTACCGGGACTTACACAGATACGCAGTATTTT
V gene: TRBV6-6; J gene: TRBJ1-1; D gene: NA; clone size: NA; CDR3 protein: CASRRTGEAEAFF; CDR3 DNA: TGTGCCAGCAGGCGGACGGGAGAGGCTGAAGCTTTCTTT
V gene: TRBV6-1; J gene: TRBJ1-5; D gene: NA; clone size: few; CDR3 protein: CAATPQTVLSNQPQHF; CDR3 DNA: TGTGCCGCAACCCCTCAGACAGTTCTTAGCAATCAGCCCCAGCATTTT
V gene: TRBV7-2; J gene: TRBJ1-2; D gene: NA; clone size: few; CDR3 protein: CASSSEQGGGYTF; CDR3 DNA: TGTGCCAGCAGCTCGGAACAGGGTGGAGGCTACACCTTC
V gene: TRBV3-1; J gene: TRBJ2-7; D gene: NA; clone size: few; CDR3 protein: CASSQEGEQYF; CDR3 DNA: TGTGCCAGCAGCCAAGAGGGGGAGCAGTACTTC
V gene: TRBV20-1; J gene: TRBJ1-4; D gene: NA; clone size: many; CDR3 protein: CSAPGEGVFEKLFF; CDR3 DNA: TGCAGTGCCCCCGGGGAGGGGGTGTTTGAAAAACTGTTTTTT
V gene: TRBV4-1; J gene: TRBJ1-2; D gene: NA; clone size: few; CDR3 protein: CASSRAENPAGYTF; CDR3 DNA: TGCGCCAGCAGCCGAGCAGAAAATCCTGCTGGCTACACCTTC
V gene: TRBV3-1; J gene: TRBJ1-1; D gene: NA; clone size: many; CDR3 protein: CASSDTSLYTEAFF; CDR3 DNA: TGTGCCAGCAGCGACACCTCCCTATACACTGAAGCTTTCTTT
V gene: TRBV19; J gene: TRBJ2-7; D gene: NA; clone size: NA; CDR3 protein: CASSKSGLNYEQYF; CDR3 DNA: TGTGCCAGTAGTAAGTCAGGACTGAACTACGAGCAGTACTTC
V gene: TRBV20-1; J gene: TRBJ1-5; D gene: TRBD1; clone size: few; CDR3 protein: CSAKQGGNQPQHF; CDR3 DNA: TGCAGTGCTAAACAGGGGGGGAATCAGCCCCAGCATTTT
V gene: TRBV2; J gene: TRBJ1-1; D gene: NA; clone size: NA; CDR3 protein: CASTGDRGTEAFF; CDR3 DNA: TGTGCCAGCACCGGAGACCGGGGCACTGAAGCTTTCTTT
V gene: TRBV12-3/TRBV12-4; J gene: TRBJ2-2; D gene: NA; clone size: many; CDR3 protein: CATATGTNTGELFF; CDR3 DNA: TGTGCCACGGCGACAGGGACTAACACCGGGGAGCTGTTTTTT
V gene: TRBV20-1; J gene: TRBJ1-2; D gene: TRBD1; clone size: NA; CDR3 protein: CSAEDRGNYGYTF; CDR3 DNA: TGCAGTGCCGAGGACAGGGGCAACTATGGCTACACCTTC
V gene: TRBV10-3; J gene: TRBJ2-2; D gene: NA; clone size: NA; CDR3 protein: CAISRSGHSTGELFF; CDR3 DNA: TGTGCCATCAGTCGATCCGGACATAGCACCGGGGAGCTGTTTTTT
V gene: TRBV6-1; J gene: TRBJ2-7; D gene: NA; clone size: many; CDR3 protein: CASTQGQGYEQYF; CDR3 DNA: TGTGCCAGCACCCAAGGGCAGGGGTACGAGCAGTACTTC
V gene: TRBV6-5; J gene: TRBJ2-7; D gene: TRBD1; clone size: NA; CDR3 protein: CASSWQGVTYEQYF; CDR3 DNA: TGTGCCAGCAGTTGGCAGGGGGTAACCTACGAGCAGTACTTC
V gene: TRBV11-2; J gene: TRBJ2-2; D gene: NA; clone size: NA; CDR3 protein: CASSAPRTDPPGELFF; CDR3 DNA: TGTGCCAGCAGCGCGCCCCGGACCGACCCCCCCGGGGAGCTGTTTTTT
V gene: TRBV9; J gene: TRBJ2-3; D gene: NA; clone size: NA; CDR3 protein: CASSVQQGSDTQYF; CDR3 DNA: TGTGCCAGCAGCGTGCAGCAGGGTTCAGATACGCAGTATTTT
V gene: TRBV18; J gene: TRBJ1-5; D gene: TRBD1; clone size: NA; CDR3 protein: CASSLSDRVGQPQHF; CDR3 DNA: TGTGCCAGCTCACTTAGCGACAGGGTGGGTCAGCCCCAGCATTTT
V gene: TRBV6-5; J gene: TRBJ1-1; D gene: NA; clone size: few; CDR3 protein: CASSYTVNTEAFF; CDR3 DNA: TGTGCCAGCAGTTACACGGTGAACACTGAAGCTTTCTTT
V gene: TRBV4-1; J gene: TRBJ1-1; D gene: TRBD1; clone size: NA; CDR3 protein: CASSQTTRTGVYVEAFF; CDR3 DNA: TGCGCCAGCAGCCAAACAACGAGGACAGGGGTTTATGTTGAAGCTTTCTTT
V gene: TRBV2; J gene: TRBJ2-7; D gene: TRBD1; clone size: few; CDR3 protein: CASSEPGQASYEQYF; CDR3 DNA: TGTGCCAGCAGTGAACCGGGACAGGCCTCCTACGAGCAGTACTTC
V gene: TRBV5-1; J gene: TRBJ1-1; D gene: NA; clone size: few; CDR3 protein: CASSLGRETEAAFF; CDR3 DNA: TGCGCCAGCAGCTTGGGGAGAGAAACAGAGGCAGCTTTCTTT
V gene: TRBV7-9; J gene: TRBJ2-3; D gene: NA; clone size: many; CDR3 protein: CASSLADTQYF; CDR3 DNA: TGTGCCAGCAGCTTAGCCGATACGCAGTATTTT
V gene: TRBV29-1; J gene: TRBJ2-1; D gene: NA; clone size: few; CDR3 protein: CSVRTDLQFF; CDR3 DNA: TGCAGCGTAAGGACAGATCTCCAGTTCTTC
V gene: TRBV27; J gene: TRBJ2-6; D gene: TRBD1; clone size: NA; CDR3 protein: CASSLGQGRSGANVLTF; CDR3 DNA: TGTGCCAGCAGTTTGGGACAGGGCCGCTCTGGGGCCAACGTCCTGACTTTC
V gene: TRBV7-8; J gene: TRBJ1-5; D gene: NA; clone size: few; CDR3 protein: CASSLETAGNQPQHF; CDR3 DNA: TGTGCCAGCAGCTTAGAGACAGCCGGCAATCAGCCCCAGCATTTT
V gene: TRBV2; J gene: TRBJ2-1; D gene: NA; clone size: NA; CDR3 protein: CASSVRGLGSIEQFF; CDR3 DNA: TGTGCCAGCAGTGTGAGGGGCCTGGGAAGTATTGAGCAGTTCTTC
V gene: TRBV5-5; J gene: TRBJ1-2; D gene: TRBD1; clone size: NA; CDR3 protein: CASSGGDSPNYGYTF; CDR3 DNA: TGTGCCAGCAGCGGCGGGGACAGTCCAAACTATGGCTACACCTTC
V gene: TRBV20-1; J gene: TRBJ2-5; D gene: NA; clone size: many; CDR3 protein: CSYYGGQETQYF; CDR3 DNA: TGCAGTTACTATGGCGGGCAAGAGACCCAGTACTTC
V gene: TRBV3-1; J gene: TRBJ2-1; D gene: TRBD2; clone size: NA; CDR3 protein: CANSPTSGADNEQFF; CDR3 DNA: TGTGCCAACAGCCCTACTAGCGGGGCCGACAATGAGCAGTTCTTC
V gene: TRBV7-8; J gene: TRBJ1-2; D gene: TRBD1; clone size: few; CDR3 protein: CASSPLGGVIYGYTF; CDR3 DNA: TGTGCCAGCAGCCCGCTAGGGGGCGTGATTTATGGCTACACCTTC
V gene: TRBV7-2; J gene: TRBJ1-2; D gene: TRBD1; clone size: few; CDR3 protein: CASSLTTGGGYGYTF; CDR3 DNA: TGTGCCAGCAGCTTAACGACAGGGGGTGGCTATGGCTACACCTTC
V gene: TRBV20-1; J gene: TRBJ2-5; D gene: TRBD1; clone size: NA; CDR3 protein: CSAITRGQAGTQYF; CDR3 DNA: TGCAGTGCCATTACCCGGGGACAGGCGGGGACCCAGTACTTC
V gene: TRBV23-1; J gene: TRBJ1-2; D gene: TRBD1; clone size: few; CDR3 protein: CASASGGRNYGYTF; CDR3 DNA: TGCGCCAGCGCCTCAGGGGGCAGAAACTATGGCTACACCTTC